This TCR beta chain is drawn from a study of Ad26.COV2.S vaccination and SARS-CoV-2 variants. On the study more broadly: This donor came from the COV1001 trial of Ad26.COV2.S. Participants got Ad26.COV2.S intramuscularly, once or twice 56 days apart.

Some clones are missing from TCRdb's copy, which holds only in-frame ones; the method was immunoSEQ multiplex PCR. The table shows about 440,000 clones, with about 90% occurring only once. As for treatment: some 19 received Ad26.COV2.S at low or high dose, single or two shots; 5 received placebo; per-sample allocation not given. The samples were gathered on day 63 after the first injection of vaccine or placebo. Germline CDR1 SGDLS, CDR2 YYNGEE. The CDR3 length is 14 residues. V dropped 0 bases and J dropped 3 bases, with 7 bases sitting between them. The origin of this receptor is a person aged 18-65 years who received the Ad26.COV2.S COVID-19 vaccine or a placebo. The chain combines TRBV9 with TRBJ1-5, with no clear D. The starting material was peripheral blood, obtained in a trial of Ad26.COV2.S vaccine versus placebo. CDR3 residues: CASSVGAANQPQHF. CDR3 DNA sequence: TGTGCCAGCAGCGTAGGGGCAGCCAATCAGCCCCAGCATTTT.